These T cell receptor beta chains were read from a single sample in a study of blood T cells in healthy people across ages. TCRdb analysed the 5' RACE reads with MiXCR anew, one entry per CDR3 protein. The sample has about 1.4 million distinct CDR3 sequences; 59% are singletons. The sample taken for sequencing was blood. The receptors derive from a man younger than 35 in good health. CDR3s include the opening cysteine and the closing phenylalanine or tryptophan. A D gene is named only where the DNA matches it firmly. Not all rows give a size; the values are once, few, many and, for expanded clones, a class.

clone size: -
D gene: -
J gene: TRBJ2-5
CDR3 length: 15
V gene: TRBV7-9
CDR3 DNA: TGTGCCAGCAGTCAGAGACTAGCCCAGGGGGAGACCCAGTACTTC
CDR3 protein: CASSQRLAQGETQYF

clone size: -
D gene: -
J gene: TRBJ2-5
CDR3 length: 13
V gene: TRBV5-1
CDR3 DNA: TGCGCCAGCAGCTCCATGTCCGTCAAGGCCCAGTACTTC
CDR3 protein: CASSSMSVKAQYF

clone size: few
D gene: TRBD1
J gene: TRBJ2-1
CDR3 length: 15
V gene: TRBV7-9
CDR3 DNA: TGTGCCAGCAGCCCGACAGGGGGGTTAGGGAATGAGCAGTTCTTC
CDR3 protein: CASSPTGGLGNEQFF

clone size: few
D gene: -
J gene: TRBJ1-1
CDR3 length: 14
V gene: TRBV9
CDR3 DNA: TGTGCCAGCAGCGTAGGGGGGGCTGGCACTGAAGCTTTCTTT
CDR3 protein: CASSVGGAGTEAFF

clone size: -
D gene: -
J gene: TRBJ1-1
CDR3 length: 12
V gene: TRBV7-9
CDR3 DNA: TGTGCCAGCAGCTCCACGGTGCTCGAAGCTTTCTTT
CDR3 protein: CASSSTVLEAFF

clone size: -
D gene: TRBD2
J gene: TRBJ2-7
CDR3 length: 13
V gene: TRBV27
CDR3 DNA: TGTGCCAGCAGTGACGGGGGGGCAGGCGAGCAGTACTTC
CDR3 protein: CASSDGGAGEQYF

clone size: -
D gene: TRBD2
J gene: TRBJ2-1
CDR3 length: 14
V gene: TRBV2
CDR3 DNA: TGTGCCAGCAGTGGAGCGGGAGATGAAAATGAGCAGTTCTTC
CDR3 protein: CASSGAGDENEQFF

clone size: many
D gene: -
J gene: TRBJ2-7
CDR3 length: 12
V gene: TRBV5-1
CDR3 DNA: TGCGCCAGCAGCTTGATCCCCGACGAGCAGTACTTC
CDR3 protein: CASSLIPDEQYF

clone size: -
D gene: -
J gene: TRBJ2-1
CDR3 length: 14
V gene: TRBV20-1
CDR3 DNA: TGCAGCGCCTCGGGCGGGGCCTCCTACAATGAGCAGTTCTTC
CDR3 protein: CSASGGASYNEQFF

clone size: -
D gene: -
J gene: TRBJ2-4
CDR3 length: 12
V gene: TRBV20-1
CDR3 DNA: TGCAGTGCTAGAGTAAACCAAAACATTCAGTACTTC
CDR3 protein: CSARVNQNIQYF

clone size: few
D gene: TRBD2
J gene: TRBJ2-5
CDR3 length: 15
V gene: TRBV6-5
CDR3 DNA: TGTGCCAGCCAGGGCCTAGCGGGGGGTCGGGAGACCCAGTACTTC
CDR3 protein: CASQGLAGGRETQYF

clone size: few
D gene: -
J gene: TRBJ2-1
CDR3 length: 14
V gene: TRBV11-2
CDR3 DNA: TGTGCCAGCAGCCTGTTGGGGGACCGTAATGAGCAGTTCTTC
CDR3 protein: CASSLLGDRNEQFF

clone size: -
D gene: TRBD1
J gene: TRBJ2-7
CDR3 length: 14
V gene: TRBV11-2
CDR3 DNA: TGTGCCAGCAGCCGATTAGGACAGGCCTACGAGCAGTACTTC
CDR3 protein: CASSRLGQAYEQYF

clone size: -
D gene: -
J gene: TRBJ1-4
CDR3 length: 16
V gene: TRBV11-2
CDR3 DNA: TGTGCCAGCAGCCCCGATCGACGCACAACTAATGAAAAACTGTTTTTT
CDR3 protein: CASSPDRRTTNEKLFF

clone size: few
D gene: -
J gene: TRBJ2-7
CDR3 length: 12
V gene: TRBV28
CDR3 DNA: TGTGCCAGCAGGAGAATCGGACCCGAGCAGTACTTC
CDR3 protein: CASRRIGPEQYF

clone size: -
D gene: -
J gene: TRBJ2-5
CDR3 length: 14
V gene: TRBV14
CDR3 DNA: TGTGCCAGCAGCCAAGTTACGGGGATAGAGACCCAGTACTTC
CDR3 protein: CASSQVTGIETQYF

clone size: -
D gene: TRBD1
J gene: TRBJ1-2
CDR3 length: 15
V gene: TRBV6-2/TRBV6-3
CDR3 DNA: TGTGCCAGCAGTCGTCCCGGGACAGGGCCTTATGGCCACACCTTC
CDR3 protein: CASSRPGTGPYGHTF

clone size: -
D gene: -
J gene: TRBJ1-5
CDR3 length: 12
V gene: TRBV12-3/TRBV12-4
CDR3 DNA: TGCGCCTCCAGAGACGGCAATCAGCCCCGGCATTTT
CDR3 protein: CASRDGNQPRHF

clone size: -
D gene: TRBD2
J gene: TRBJ2-1
CDR3 length: 13
V gene: TRBV20-1
CDR3 DNA: TGCAGTGCTAGACTCTTTGCGGGAGTTGAGCAGTTCTTC
CDR3 protein: CSARLFAGVEQFF

clone size: -
D gene: -
J gene: TRBJ1-1
CDR3 length: 13
V gene: TRBV6-5
CDR3 DNA: TGTGCCAGCACTCCAAGGGGGGGAACTGAAGCTTTCTTT
CDR3 protein: CASTPRGGTEAFF

clone size: -
D gene: -
J gene: TRBJ2-5
CDR3 length: 12
V gene: TRBV28
CDR3 DNA: TGTGCCAGCGGAAGGTTCGGCAATGAGCAGTACTTC
CDR3 protein: CASGRFGNEQYF

clone size: -
D gene: -
J gene: TRBJ2-1
CDR3 length: 13
V gene: TRBV7-9
CDR3 DNA: TGTGCCAGCAGCCCCCTAGCGATCAATGAGCAGTTCTTC
CDR3 protein: CASSPLAINEQFF

clone size: -
D gene: -
J gene: TRBJ2-2
CDR3 length: 15
V gene: TRBV4-2
CDR3 DNA: TGTGCCAGCAGCCAAGAAGACCTACTTATCGGGGAGCTGTTTTTT
CDR3 protein: CASSQEDLLIGELFF

clone size: once
D gene: -
J gene: TRBJ2-7
CDR3 length: 14
V gene: TRBV4-3
CDR3 DNA: TGCGCCAGCAGCCAAGCGGGGGAGGACTACGAGCAGTACTTC
CDR3 protein: CASSQAGEDYEQYF

clone size: -
D gene: TRBD1
J gene: TRBJ1-1
CDR3 length: 16
V gene: TRBV7-9
CDR3 DNA: TGTGCCAGCAGCTCACCGGGACAGGGGGTGAACACTGAAGCTTTCTTT
CDR3 protein: CASSSPGQGVNTEAFF

clone size: -
D gene: -
J gene: TRBJ2-7
CDR3 length: 16
V gene: TRBV12-5
CDR3 DNA: TGTGCTAGTGGTTCCCGTACCGGGACATCCTCCTACGAGCAGTACTTC
CDR3 protein: CASGSRTGTSSYEQYF

clone size: few
D gene: -
J gene: TRBJ1-5
CDR3 length: 14
V gene: TRBV12-3/TRBV12-4
CDR3 DNA: TGTGCCAGCGGTCACAGGGTTGTGGGTCAGCCCCAGCATTTT
CDR3 protein: CASGHRVVGQPQHF

clone size: -
D gene: TRBD2
J gene: TRBJ2-1
CDR3 length: 19
V gene: TRBV4-2
CDR3 DNA: TGTGCCAGCAACCAGGGCCGCGCTGGACTAGCGGAGAGGGACAATGAGCAGTTCTTC
CDR3 protein: CASNQGRAGLAERDNEQFF

clone size: few
D gene: TRBD2
J gene: TRBJ2-1
CDR3 length: 16
V gene: TRBV9
CDR3 DNA: TGTGCCAGCAGCGTAACCCTAGCGGGGGCCTACAATGAGCAGTTCTTC
CDR3 protein: CASSVTLAGAYNEQFF

clone size: -
D gene: -
J gene: TRBJ2-6
CDR3 length: 14
V gene: TRBV20-1
CDR3 DNA: TGCAGTGCGGACGTGGTGGCTGGGGCCAACGTCCTGACTTTC
CDR3 protein: CSADVVAGANVLTF

clone size: once
D gene: -
J gene: TRBJ2-7
CDR3 length: 17
V gene: TRBV7-9
CDR3 DNA: TGTGCCAGCAGCTCTGGTGTGACGGGACGGAACTCCTACGAGCAGTACTTC
CDR3 protein: CASSSGVTGRNSYEQYF

clone size: -
D gene: -
J gene: TRBJ1-2
CDR3 length: 12
V gene: TRBV29-1
CDR3 DNA: TGCAGCGTTGAGCTAGGACGGCCGGAAGGCACCTTC
CDR3 protein: CSVELGRPEGTF

clone size: few
D gene: -
J gene: TRBJ2-7
CDR3 length: 14
V gene: TRBV6-2/TRBV6-3
CDR3 DNA: TGTGCCAGCAGTTACGCGGGGCCCTCCTACGAGCAGTACTTC
CDR3 protein: CASSYAGPSYEQYF

clone size: -
D gene: TRBD2
J gene: TRBJ2-1
CDR3 length: 15
V gene: TRBV4-1
CDR3 DNA: TGCGCCAGCAGTAGACTAGCGGGGGGGCATGAGACCCAGTTCTTC
CDR3 protein: CASSRLAGGHETQFF

clone size: -
D gene: TRBD2
J gene: TRBJ2-1
CDR3 length: 15
V gene: TRBV4-1
CDR3 DNA: TGCGCCAGCAGCCGCCGACTAGCCGGGAGCGATGAGCAGTTCTTC
CDR3 protein: CASSRRLAGSDEQFF

clone size: few
D gene: -
J gene: TRBJ2-1
CDR3 length: 18
V gene: TRBV7-2
CDR3 DNA: TGTGCCAGCAGCTTAAGGCCCGTGGGTGGGGGCACCGGGAATGAGCAGTTCTTC
CDR3 protein: CASSLRPVGGGTGNEQFF

clone size: many
D gene: TRBD2
J gene: TRBJ2-3
CDR3 length: 17
V gene: TRBV4-1
CDR3 DNA: TGCGCCAGCAGCCAAAGACTAGCGGGAGCGGGCACAGATACGCAGTATTTT
CDR3 protein: CASSQRLAGAGTDTQYF

clone size: few
D gene: -
J gene: TRBJ1-2
CDR3 length: 13
V gene: TRBV29-1
CDR3 DNA: TGCAGCGTTGTAGTGGACGGAATATATGGCTACACCTTC
CDR3 protein: CSVVVDGIYGYTF

clone size: few
D gene: TRBD2
J gene: TRBJ2-7
CDR3 length: 14
V gene: TRBV18
CDR3 DNA: TGTGCCAGCTCACCCTGGACTAGTGGATACGAGCAGTACTTC
CDR3 protein: CASSPWTSGYEQYF

clone size: few
D gene: TRBD1
J gene: TRBJ1-3
CDR3 length: 16
V gene: TRBV12-3/TRBV12-4
CDR3 DNA: TGTGCCAGCAGTTTAGGGGACAGGCCATCAGGAAACACCATATATTTT
CDR3 protein: CASSLGDRPSGNTIYF

clone size: -
D gene: -
J gene: TRBJ1-1
CDR3 length: 12
V gene: TRBV5-1
CDR3 DNA: TGCGCCAGCAGCGTCGGGGCGGATGAAGCTTTCTTT
CDR3 protein: CASSVGADEAFF

clone size: -
D gene: -
J gene: TRBJ2-3
CDR3 length: 15
V gene: TRBV5-1
CDR3 DNA: TGCGCCAGCAGCTTGGTGGTGGGATTAACAGATACGCAGTATTTT
CDR3 protein: CASSLVVGLTDTQYF

clone size: few
D gene: -
J gene: TRBJ2-7
CDR3 length: 12
V gene: TRBV7-9
CDR3 DNA: TGTGCCAGCAGCTTAGGGGGAATAGAGCAGTACTTC
CDR3 protein: CASSLGGIEQYF

clone size: -
D gene: -
J gene: TRBJ1-5
CDR3 length: 15
V gene: TRBV2
CDR3 DNA: TGTGCCAGCAGTGAACTGGGGTCAGGGTACCAGCCCCAGCATTTT
CDR3 protein: CASSELGSGYQPQHF

clone size: once
D gene: -
J gene: TRBJ2-7
CDR3 length: 14
V gene: TRBV25-1
CDR3 DNA: TGTGCCAGCATAGGAGGAAAATTTCCCTACGAGCAGTACTTC
CDR3 protein: CASIGGKFPYEQYF

clone size: -
D gene: -
J gene: TRBJ1-6
CDR3 length: 13
V gene: TRBV6-6
CDR3 DNA: TGTGCCAGCAGTTCAGGGTCCCCTTCACCCCTCCACTTT
CDR3 protein: CASSSGSPSPLHF

clone size: -
D gene: TRBD1
J gene: TRBJ1-2
CDR3 length: 12
V gene: TRBV7-2
CDR3 DNA: TGTGCCAGCAGTCCGGGACAGCGTAGCTACACCTTC
CDR3 protein: CASSPGQRSYTF

clone size: -
D gene: -
J gene: TRBJ1-4
CDR3 length: 13
V gene: TRBV6-4
CDR3 DNA: TGTGCCAGCAGTGAAGTGGGAGGGGAAAAACTGTTTTTT
CDR3 protein: CASSEVGGEKLFF

clone size: -
D gene: -
J gene: TRBJ2-7
CDR3 length: 15
V gene: TRBV6-5
CDR3 DNA: TGTGCCAGCAGTATGACTTTGGCTCCGAACCGCGAGCAGTACTTC
CDR3 protein: CASSMTLAPNREQYF

clone size: -
D gene: -
J gene: TRBJ2-7
CDR3 length: 16
V gene: TRBV10-3
CDR3 DNA: TGTGCCATCAGTGAGTCGGCTGGACATAACTCCTACGAGCAGTACTTC
CDR3 protein: CAISESAGHNSYEQYF

clone size: -
D gene: -
J gene: TRBJ1-4
CDR3 length: 15
V gene: TRBV27
CDR3 DNA: TGTGCCAGCAGTTTACGGGGCAGGAGGGGCGAAAAACTGTTTTTT
CDR3 protein: CASSLRGRRGEKLFF

clone size: once
D gene: -
J gene: TRBJ1-2
CDR3 length: 13
V gene: TRBV10-3
CDR3 DNA: TGTGCCATCAGTGAATTGGTGAGCTATGGCTACACCTTC
CDR3 protein: CAISELVSYGYTF

clone size: -
D gene: TRBD1
J gene: TRBJ2-1
CDR3 length: 15
V gene: TRBV7-9
CDR3 DNA: TGTGCCAGCAGCCCACCCGGGACAGGATGGAATGAGCAGTTCTTC
CDR3 protein: CASSPPGTGWNEQFF

clone size: few
D gene: -
J gene: TRBJ1-5
CDR3 length: 13
V gene: TRBV12-3/TRBV12-4
CDR3 DNA: TGTGCCAGCAGTTTCAGGGGTCGTCAGCCCCAGCATTTT
CDR3 protein: CASSFRGRQPQHF

clone size: -
D gene: TRBD2
J gene: TRBJ2-5
CDR3 length: 15
V gene: TRBV7-9
CDR3 DNA: TGTGCCAGCAGCCCGCGACTAGCGGGGAGGGAGACCCAGTACTTC
CDR3 protein: CASSPRLAGRETQYF

clone size: few
D gene: -
J gene: TRBJ1-2
CDR3 length: 12
V gene: TRBV28
CDR3 DNA: TGTGCCAGCAAAGGGTCGCGGGTTGGCTACACCTTC
CDR3 protein: CASKGSRVGYTF